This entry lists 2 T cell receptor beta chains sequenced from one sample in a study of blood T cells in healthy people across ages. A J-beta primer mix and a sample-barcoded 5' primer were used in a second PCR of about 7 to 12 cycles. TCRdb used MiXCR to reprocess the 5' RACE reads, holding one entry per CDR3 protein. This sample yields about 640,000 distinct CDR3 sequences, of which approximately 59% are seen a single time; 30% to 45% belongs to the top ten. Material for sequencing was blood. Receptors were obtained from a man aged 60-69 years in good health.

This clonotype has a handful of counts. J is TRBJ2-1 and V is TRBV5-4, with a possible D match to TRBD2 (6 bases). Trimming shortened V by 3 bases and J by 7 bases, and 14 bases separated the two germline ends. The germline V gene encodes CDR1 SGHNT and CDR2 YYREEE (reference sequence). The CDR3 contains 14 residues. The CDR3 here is CASSSPMTRNEQFF. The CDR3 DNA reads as TGTGCCAGCAGCTCGCCAATGACTAGAAATGAGCAGTTCTTC.

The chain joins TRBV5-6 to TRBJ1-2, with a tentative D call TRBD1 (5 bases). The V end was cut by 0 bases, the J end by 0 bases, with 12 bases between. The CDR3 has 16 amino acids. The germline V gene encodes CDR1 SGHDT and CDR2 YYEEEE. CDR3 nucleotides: TGTGCCAGCAGCTTGGATTTCTCAGGGACTAACTATGGCTACACCTTC. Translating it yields CASSLDFSGTNYGYTF. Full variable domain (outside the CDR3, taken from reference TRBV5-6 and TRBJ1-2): DAGVTQSPTHLIKTRGQQVTLRCSPKSGHDTVSWYQQALGQGPQFIFQYYEEEERQRGNFPDRFSGHQFPNYSSELNVNALLLGDSALYLCASSLDFSGTNYGYTFGSGTRLTVV.